The text below deals with one TCR beta chain. Data came from immunoSEQ multiplex PCR; TCRdb stores just in-frame clones and leaves some out. The data show 80,000 to 90,000 clones, approximately 96% seen once. The sample is drawn from a study of cytomegalovirus exposure and HLA in healthy donors. Source material: PBMCs. The origin of this receptor is a man younger than 30 in good health and CMV-seronegative.

The CDR3 DNA reads as TGTGCCAGCCAACGACACGGCGTTATTGGCTACACCTTC. Amino acid sequence: CASQRHGVIGYTF. The chain employs TRBV27 and TRBJ1-2; no clear D gene. From germline, CDR1 is MNHEY and CDR2 SMNVEV (reference sequence). The CDR3 sequence is 13 residues long. V lost 8 bases, J lost 7 bases, and 17 bases lay in between.